These 28 T cell receptor beta chains came from one sample sequenced in a study of blood T cells in healthy people across ages. The use of a sample-barcoded 5' primer and a J-beta primer mix characterized a second PCR of roughly 6 to 12 cycles. Using its own MiXCR run on the 5' RACE reads, TCRdb lists one record per CDR3 protein. The sample has roughly 1.4 million distinct CDR3 sequences, approximately 60% seen once; the top ten hold about 6.3%. The sample taken for sequencing was blood. The receptor set was obtained from a man aged 18 to 30 in good health.

The rearrangement links TRBV7-6 to TRBJ2-3; unclear D gene. The CDR3 is made up of 15 amino acids. Germline V gene sequence: CDR1 SGHVS, CDR2 FNYEAQ. Trimming removed 4 bases at V and 3 bases at J, with 14 bases between. The CDR3 loop reads CASSSNSQKTDTQYF. The CDR3 nucleotides are TGTGCCAGCAGCTCAAATTCCCAAAAGACAGATACGCAGTATTTT.

The V and J genes are TRBV4-1 and TRBJ2-7; no definite D call. Germline V gene sequence: CDR1 MGHRA, CDR2 YSYEKL. The V end lost 1 base, the J end lost 3 bases, and 10 bases lay between the germline ends. This CDR3 comprises 14 residues. The CDR3 sequence is CASSQGSSRYEQYF. The CDR3 DNA reads TGCGCCAGCAGCCAAGGTTCTAGTCGCTACGAGCAGTACTTC.

The chain recombines TRBV6-2 or TRBV6-3 with TRBJ2-7; 11 bases agree with TRBD2. The ends lost 6 bases at V and 7 bases at J; junction bases unmatched: 11. Germline CDR1 and CDR2: MNHEY and SVGEGT. CDR3 length equals 15 residues. Here the CDR3 DNA reads TGTGCCAGCAGATCGGTAGCGGGAGGGCCTCGTGAGCAGTACTTC. It encodes CASRSVAGGPREQYF.

The rearrangement joins TRBV20-1 to TRBJ2-7; D is ambiguous. This CDR3 has 15 residues. V dropped 2 bases and J dropped 0 bases, with 14 bases sitting between them. Germline loops: CDR1 DFQATT, CDR2 SNEGSKA (reference sequence). DNA for the CDR3: TGCAGTGCTAGACAAATCGGGCCGACCTCCTACGAGCAGTACTTC. It encodes CSARQIGPTSYEQYF.

This chain uses TRBV6-5 with TRBJ2-1, with a possible D match to TRBD1 (5 bases). Germline loops: CDR1 MNHEY, CDR2 SVGAGI. The CDR3 runs to 14 residues. The V gene lost 8 bases and the J gene lost 2 bases, with 13 bases spanning the gap. CDR3 loop: CASHRQSAYNEQFF. The CDR3 DNA sequence: TGTGCCAGCCACAGACAGAGTGCCTACAATGAGCAGTTCTTC.

The J gene is TRBJ2-3, the V gene TRBV19, with TRBD2 matching 9 bases. CDR3 length equals 14 residues. In germline, CDR1 is LNHDA, CDR2 SQIVND (reference sequence). V was pared by 10 bases and J by 6 bases, with 11 bases of the junction left unmatched. In nucleotides, the CDR3 is TGTGCCAAAGCGGGAGGACATAATCGGGATACGCAGTATTTT. It yields the protein CAKAGGHNRDTQYF. Full variable domain (outside the CDR3, taken from reference TRBV19 and TRBJ2-3): DGGITQSPKYLFRKEGQNVTLSCEQNLNHDAMYWYRQDPGQGLRLIYYSQIVNDFQKGDIAEGYSVSREKKESFPLTVTSAQKNPTAFYLCAKAGGHNRDTQYFGPGTRLTVL.

This clonotype was detected only a few times. The chain employs TRBV10-1 and TRBJ2-5; the match to TRBD2 covers 9 bases. Matching the DNA end better, TRBJ2-7 makes the J call doubtful. This CDR3 has 15 amino acids. Germline CDR1 and CDR2: WNHNN and SYGVQD (reference sequence). For the CDR3, the DNA is TGCGCCAGCAGTGAGTCGATGACTAGCGGCTACGAGCAGTACTTC. This translates into CASSESMTSGYEQYF.

This clonotype was counted a few times. The chain employs TRBV7-9 and TRBJ2-3, with TRBD2 matching over 12 bases. CDR3 length equals 17 residues. Germline V gene data show CDR1 as SEHNR and CDR2 as FQNEAQ (reference sequence). Trimming cost V 5 bases and J 7 bases; bases outside gene matches: 13. The CDR3 nucleotides read TGTGCCAGCAGCCCCACAGCTACTAGCGGGAGGCCAAATACGCAGTATTTT. It is translated as CASSPTATSGRPNTQYF.

V and J are TRBV6-5 and TRBJ2-5; no reliable D call. The V gene lost 0 bases and the J gene lost 2 bases, with 10 bases spanning the gap. Germline V gives CDR1 MNHEY, CDR2 SVGAGI. The CDR3 is made up of 15 amino acids. In DNA, the CDR3 is TGTGCCAGCAGTTACTCCCGGATTACACAAGAGACCCAGTACTTC. Its translation is CASSYSRITQETQYF.

The chain employs TRBV12-3 or TRBV12-4 and TRBJ1-2; tentatively, D is TRBD1 (6 bases). This CDR3 spans 14 amino acids. V lost 7 bases to trimming and J lost 4 bases, with 16 bases between them. Here the CDR3 reads CASNTPGVFYGYTF. The CDR3 DNA sequence: TGTGCCAGCAATACCCCAGGGGTTTTCTATGGCTACACCTTC.

The rearrangement joins TRBV12-3 or TRBV12-4 to TRBJ2-1; 13 bases map to TRBD2. The CDR3 sequence is 16 residues long. V shed 6 bases and J 6 bases; nucleotides not matched to a gene: 8. CDR3 residues: CASSAPGTSGINEQFF. Here the CDR3 DNA reads TGTGCCAGCAGCGCCCCCGGGACTAGCGGGATCAATGAGCAGTTCTTC.

The V and J genes are TRBV9 and TRBJ2-3; 9 nucleotides agree with TRBD1. Trimming took 3 bases from V and 3 from J; bases not matched to a gene: 11. Germline CDR1 SGDLS, CDR2 YYNGEE. The CDR3 is made up of 17 amino acids. CDR3 DNA sequence: TGTGCCAGCAGCGCTCTTTGGGGACAGGGTGAGACAGATACGCAGTATTTT. Protein product: CASSALWGQGETDTQYF. Combining the CDR3 with reference TRBV9 and TRBJ2-3 gives the whole variable domain DSGVTQTPKHLITATGQRVTLRCSPRSGDLSVYWYQQSLDQGLQFLIQYYNGEERAKGNILERFSAQQFPDLHSELNLSSLELGDSALYFCASSALWGQGETDTQYFGPGTRLTVL.

The rearrangement joins TRBV5-1 to TRBJ2-3, with no clear D. Germline V gene sequence: CDR1 SGHRS, CDR2 YFSETQ. The CDR3 runs 14 residues. The V end was cut by 2 bases, the J end by 6 bases, with 13 bases between. The CDR3 sequence is CASSFSPRLDTQYF. CDR3 DNA: TGCGCCAGCAGCTTCTCTCCTAGACTCGATACGCAGTATTTT. Complete variable domain (other parts from reference TRBV5-1 and TRBJ2-3): KAGVTQTPRYLIKTRGQQVTLSCSPISGHRSVSWYQQTPGQGLQFLFEYFSETQRNKGNFPGRFSGRQFSNSRSEMNVSTLELGDSALYLCASSFSPRLDTQYFGPGTRLTVL.

This clonotype showed up just a few times. The chain is built from TRBV6-2 or TRBV6-3 and TRBJ2-5, with 7 bases aligning to TRBD1. Looked up from germline, CDR1 is MNHEY and CDR2 is SVGEGT. The CDR3 length is 18 residues. V was pared by 5 bases and J by 11 bases, with 26 bases of the junction left unmatched. CDR3 sequence reads: CASSKPTTLDRAPGEQYF. Here the CDR3 DNA reads TGTGCCAGCAGTAAACCTACAACTCTCGACAGGGCCCCCGGGGAGCAGTACTTC.

This chain links TRBV7-9 with TRBJ1-5, with D uncertain. The V gene lost 3 bases and the J gene lost 7 bases, with 7 bases spanning the gap. CDR3 length equals 12 residues. Germline V gene lookup returns CDR1 SEHNR and CDR2 FQNEAQ (reference sequence). CDR3 protein: CASSLTKQPQHF. CDR3 bases: TGTGCCAGCAGCTTGACCAAGCAGCCCCAGCATTTT.

The chain combines TRBV27 with TRBJ2-1; perhaps TRBD2 as D (6 bases). V lost 3 bases and J lost 5, with 14 bases in between. There are 15 residues in the CDR3. Germline V CDR1 and CDR2: MNHEY, SMNVEV (reference sequence). The CDR3 reads CASSLAQRLDNEQFF. The CDR3 nucleotides read TGTGCCAGCAGTTTGGCCCAAAGACTAGACAATGAGCAGTTCTTC.

The chain combines TRBV7-2 with TRBJ2-1; TRBD2 matches at 10 bases. The germline V gene has CDR1 SGHTA and CDR2 FQGNSA. The CDR3 extends over 13 amino acids. J was trimmed by 10 bases and V by 5 bases; bases with no gene match: 5. CDR3 amino acids: CASSQELAGEQFF. The CDR3 nucleotides read TGTGCCAGCAGCCAGGAACTAGCGGGGGAGCAGTTCTTC.

The count of this clonotype is one. CDR3 nucleotides: TGTGCCACCAGCAATCCTGGGAGGGCTGAAGCTTTCTTT. Protein: CATSNPGRAEAFF. The rearrangement joins TRBV15 to TRBJ1-1; D remains ambiguous. The V gene lost 4 bases and the J gene lost 6 bases, with 12 bases spanning the gap. The CDR3 length is 13 residues. The germline V gene encodes CDR1 LNHNV and CDR2 YYDKDF (reference sequence).

The chain couples TRBV29-1 to TRBJ2-7; 10 nucleotides line up with TRBD2. After removal of 5 bases from V and 3 bases from J, the junction contained 1 base not matched to a gene. This CDR3 spans 12 amino acids. Germline V CDR1 and CDR2: SQVTM, ANQGSEA. The CDR3 DNA reads TGCAGCGTTAGACTAGCGGGCTACGAGCAGTACTTC. Protein sequence: CSVRLAGYEQYF.

The chain recombines TRBV20-1 with TRBJ1-5; D ambiguous. V was pared by 3 bases and J by 0 bases, with 12 bases between. CDR1 is DFQATT and CDR2 is SNEGSKA in the germline V gene (reference sequence). The CDR3 contains 15 residues. The CDR3, as DNA: TGCAGTGCTAGGCTCCCGCTCTATAGCAATCAGCCCCAGCATTTT. Encoded protein: CSARLPLYSNQPQHF.

V and J are TRBV27 and TRBJ1-5; 8 bases are shared with TRBD1. Germline CDR1 MNHEY, CDR2 SMNVEV (reference sequence). The CDR3 loop spans 13 amino acids. V shed 4 bases, J shed 7 bases, and the junction held 3 bases outside the gene matches. CDR3 loop: CASSWTGLQPQHF. The CDR3 DNA follows: TGTGCCAGCAGTTGGACAGGGCTACAGCCCCAGCATTTT.

This sequence joins TRBV4-2 and TRBJ2-7, with a possible D match to TRBD1 (6 bases). Between the trimmed V and J ends, which lost 3 bases and 0 bases, there was a span of 12 bases. CDR3 length: 15 amino acids. Looked up from germline, CDR1 is LGHNA and CDR2 is YNFKEQ. Here the CDR3 DNA reads TGTGCCAGCAGCCACAGACAGGCGAGCTCCTACGAGCAGTACTTC. Amino acids: CASSHRQASSYEQYF.

This chain joins TRBV12-3 or TRBV12-4 and TRBJ2-1, with D unclear. This CDR3 has 14 residues. The germline V and J ends were trimmed by 10 bases and 5 bases, with 18 bases remaining between them. The CDR3 region is CATASLTVHNEQFF. CDR3 DNA: TGTGCCACCGCAAGCCTCACGGTACACAATGAGCAGTTCTTC.

This clonotype showed up just a few times. V usage is TRBV29-1 and J usage is TRBJ1-5, with a weak D call TRBD1 (6 bases). Germline V gene lookup returns CDR1 SQVTM and CDR2 ANQGSEA. V was clipped by 4 bases and J by 2 bases, with 18 bases between them. The CDR3 totals 16 residues. CDR3 nucleotide sequence: TGCAGCGTTGTCTCGGAGGGGGGCAATGGCAATCAGCCCCAGCATTTT. It encodes CSVVSEGGNGNQPQHF. Looking up the rest from reference TRBV29-1 and TRBJ1-5 gives the full variable domain: SAVISQKPSRDICQRGTSLTIQCQVDSQVTMMFWYRQQPGQSLTLIATANQGSEATYESGFVIDKFPISRPNLTFSTLTVSNMSPEDSSIYLCSVVSEGGNGNQPQHFGDGTRLSIL.

This chain connects TRBV6-1 to TRBJ2-1; 13 bases agree with TRBD2. The CDR3 length is 19 residues. Germline-derived CDR1 and CDR2 are MNHNS and SASEGT. V trimming: 1 base; J trimming: 1 base; junction bases outside the gene matches: 7. The CDR3 loop is CASSEVVGLAGASYNEQFF. The CDR3 bases are TGTGCCAGCAGTGAAGTGGTAGGACTAGCGGGGGCATCCTACAATGAGCAGTTCTTC.

V gene TRBV29-1 combines with J gene TRBJ1-2; D call uncertain. Germline V gene sequence: CDR1 SQVTM, CDR2 ANQGSEA. CDR3 length equals 13 residues. The V and J ends lost 7 bases and 0 bases respectively, with 12 bases between them. CDR3 residues: CSGGSQANYGYTF. The CDR3 nucleotides are TGCAGCGGGGGATCCCAGGCTAACTATGGCTACACCTTC.

The chain joins TRBV7-9 to TRBJ2-5; 7 bases line up with TRBD1. The J segment lost 2 bases and the V segment lost 5 bases, leaving 8 bases of the junction unmatched. This CDR3 comprises 15 residues. CDR1 and CDR2 (germline): SEHNR, FQNEAQ (reference sequence). The CDR3 DNA sequence: TGTGCCAGCAGCCCTAGGGACAGCGAACAAGAGACCCAGTACTTC. Residues: CASSPRDSEQETQYF.

This chain joins TRBV29-1 and TRBJ2-3, with TRBD2 matching over 7 bases. Unmatched junction bases numbered 5, after V lost 8 bases and J lost 0 bases. The CDR3 runs 13 residues. The germline V gene encodes CDR1 SQVTM and CDR2 ANQGSEA. The CDR3 reads CSSGRPSTDTQYF. The CDR3 region has the DNA TGCAGCTCCGGGAGGCCAAGCACAGATACGCAGTATTTT.